The 19 T cell receptor beta chains reported below all come from one sample, sequenced in a study of cytomegalovirus exposure and HLA in healthy donors. The PCR was carried out with 60 Vbeta primers and 13 Jbeta primers. Sequencing was performed with immunoSEQ multiplex PCR; in TCRdb, only in-frame clones are kept and a portion is missing. The data show hundreds of thousands of clones, roughly 87% seen once. The sequenced sample was PBMCs. Source of these receptors: a man in his forties in good health and CMV-seropositive.

This clone came up a few times. V is TRBV5-1 and J is TRBJ1-1, with D possibly being TRBD1 (5 bases). Germline lookup yields CDR1 SGHRS and CDR2 YFSETQ. The CDR3 extends over 15 amino acids. Trimming pared 0 bases from V and 5 bases from J, leaving 14 bases between. CDR3 coding DNA: TGCGCCAGCAGCTTGGTGATGACAGCGGGGACTGAAGCTTTCTTT. This encodes CASSLVMTAGTEAFF.

The rearrangement uses TRBV5-4 and TRBJ2-1; 8 nucleotides line up with TRBD2. The trim removed 3 bases at V and 6 bases at J, leaving 5 bases unmatched. The germline V gene has CDR1 SGHNT and CDR2 YYREEE (reference sequence). The CDR3 has 14 amino acids. This CDR3 is CASSSSGGSNEQFF. The CDR3 DNA is TGTGCCAGCAGCTCCTCGGGGGGGAGCAATGAGCAGTTCTTC.

The genes are TRBV27 and TRBJ2-7, with D perhaps matching TRBD2 (5 bases). CDR1 and CDR2 from the germline V gene are MNHEY and SMNVEV (reference sequence). This CDR3 comprises 12 residues. The V end was cut by 2 bases, the J end by 6 bases, with 8 bases between. CDR3 in DNA: TGTGCCAGCAGTTTAACGGGATCCGAGCAGTACTTC. Protein product: CASSLTGSEQYF.

The J gene is TRBJ1-5, the V gene TRBV2; D may be TRBD1 (6 bases). CDR3 length: 15 amino acids. CDR1 and CDR2 (germline): SNHLY, FYNNEI. The V end lost 8 bases, the J end lost 7 bases, and 21 bases lay between the germline ends. CDR3 amino acids: CASPRDGQRIQPQHF. The CDR3 DNA reads TGTGCCAGCCCACGGGACGGACAGAGGATACAGCCCCAGCATTTT.

The V gene is TRBV4-1, the J gene TRBJ1-1; D is unresolved. The germline V and J ends were trimmed by 0 bases and 6 bases, with 8 bases remaining between them. This CDR3 is 13 amino acids long. The germline gives CDR1 MGHRA, CDR2 YSYEKL. The CDR3 nucleotides are TGCGCCAGCAGCCAAGACTCAGGCTCTGAAGCTTTCTTT. It is translated as CASSQDSGSEAFF.

The J gene is TRBJ1-2, the V gene TRBV9; a possible D gene is TRBD1 (6 bases). The CDR3 is made up of 15 amino acids. The germline V and J ends were trimmed by 6 bases and 0 bases, with 15 bases remaining between them. Per germline, CDR1 SGDLS and CDR2 YYNGEE. The CDR3 spells CASNPGDGANYGYTF. The CDR3 DNA reads as TGTGCCAGCAACCCAGGGGACGGAGCTAACTATGGCTACACCTTC.

The rearrangement joins TRBV7-9 to TRBJ2-1; TRBD2 is a possible D gene (5 bases). Germline CDR1 reads SEHNR; CDR2 reads FQNEAQ (reference sequence). V lost 2 bases, J lost 5 bases, and 16 bases lay in between. The CDR3 extends over 16 amino acids. CDR3 DNA: TGTGCCAGCAGCTTACTCCCTAGCTGGAGAGACAATGAGCAGTTCTTC. Translated, it gives CASSLLPSWRDNEQFF.

A few counts support this clone. The chain combines TRBV14 with TRBJ1-1, with D possibly matching TRBD1 (5 bases). V was shortened by 5 bases and J by 6 bases, with 19 bases between the two germline ends. The CDR3 length is 15 residues. Germline CDR1 SGHDN, CDR2 FVKESK. The CDR3 coding sequence is TGTGCCAGCAGCTTAAACCAGGGAGGGCGGGCTGAAGCTTTCTTT. This translates into CASSLNQGGRAEAFF.

The rearrangement joins TRBV20-1 to TRBJ1-1; D not resolved. The CDR3 has 11 residues. Per germline, CDR1 DFQATT and CDR2 SNEGSKA (reference sequence). V gave up 5 bases and J gave up 1 base, with 5 bases separating them. CDR3 DNA sequence: TGCAGTGCTGGGCAGAACACTGAAGCTTTCTTT. This translates into CSAGQNTEAFF.

The chain has TRBV6-1 and TRBJ1-2; perhaps TRBD1 as D (5 bases). Trimming pared 3 bases from V and 5 bases from J, leaving 19 bases between. Germline CDR1 MNHNS, CDR2 SASEGT. The CDR3 has 16 amino acids. CDR3 coding DNA: TGTGCCAGCAGTGAGGGGATAGGGGCCTCTGAGTATGGCTACACCTTC. This translates into CASSEGIGASEYGYTF.

The V and J genes are TRBV4-1 and TRBJ1-1, with D perhaps matching TRBD1 (6 bases). Trimming took 1 base from V and 0 from J, leaving 9 bases between them. The germline gives CDR1 MGHRA, CDR2 YSYEKL. The CDR3 loop spans 15 amino acids. The CDR3 protein is CASSQADRMNTEAFF. As DNA, the CDR3 is TGCGCCAGCAGCCAAGCAGACAGGATGAACACTGAAGCTTTCTTT.

This clone was counted only a few times. One junction end does not reproduce the germline sequence, and a read error may be involved. The chain uses TRBV27 and TRBJ2-1, with 15 bases that match TRBD2. Germline V CDR1 and CDR2: MNHEY, SMNVEV (reference sequence). The CDR3 has 12 amino acids. CDR3 DNA: TGTGCCAGCGGACTAGCGGGAGGGGGGGGAGTCTTC. Translating it yields CASGLAGGGGVF.

The chain employs TRBV11-2 and TRBJ1-5; D is undetermined. Trimming shortened V by 1 base and J by 4 bases, and 11 bases separated the two germline ends. Germline CDR1 reads SGHAT; CDR2 reads FQNNGV. The length of the CDR3 is 15 residues. CDR3 sequence (DNA): TGTGCCAGCAGCTTAGGATGGGCAAGTAATCAGCCCCAGCATTTT. It is translated as CASSLGWASNQPQHF.

This chain joins TRBV28 and TRBJ2-6; D is possibly TRBD1 (5 bases). Germline assignment: CDR1 MDHEN and CDR2 SYDVKM. With 9 bases removed from V and 0 bases from J, the gap between germline ends came to 9 bases. This CDR3 has 14 residues. The CDR3, as DNA: TGTGCCAGTGACAGTACCTCTGGGGCCAACGTCCTGACTTTC. Amino acids: CASDSTSGANVLTF.

The rearrangement uses TRBV29-1 and TRBJ2-7, with a possible D match to TRBD2 (5 bases). CDR3 length equals 13 residues. The V and J ends lost 3 bases and 7 bases respectively, with 16 bases between them. Per the germline V gene, CDR1 is SQVTM and CDR2 is ANQGSEA. CDR3 region: CSVELARAGEQYF. The CDR3 nucleotides read TGCAGCGTTGAGCTAGCCAGAGCTGGGGAGCAGTACTTC.

This clone was picked up a small number of times. V is TRBV6-6 and J is TRBJ2-1, with TRBD2 identical over 7 bases. CDR1 MNHNY and CDR2 SVGAGI come from the germline V gene (reference sequence). CDR3 length: 11 amino acids. Trimming cost V 5 bases and J 13 bases; bases outside gene matches: 5. This CDR3 is CASSLGGPQFF. CDR3 bases: TGTGCCAGCAGTCTGGGAGGGCCCCAGTTCTTC.

The genes are TRBV29-1 and TRBJ1-1; 8 bases match TRBD1. V gave up 4 bases and J gave up 4 bases; unmatched junction bases: 2. Germline V gene data show CDR1 as SQVTM and CDR2 as ANQGSEA. The CDR3 extends over 12 amino acids. The CDR3 sequence is CSVGTGGTEAFF. The CDR3, as DNA: TGCAGCGTTGGAACAGGGGGCACTGAAGCTTTCTTT.

The chain has TRBV7-9 and TRBJ1-4; 7 positions agree with TRBD1. This CDR3 has 17 amino acids. V dropped 5 bases and J dropped 6; count of bases not matched to a gene: 15. Germline V gives CDR1 SEHNR, CDR2 FQNEAQ (reference sequence). CDR3 in amino acids: CASSPWTGRPADEKLFF. CDR3 nucleotides: TGTGCCAGCAGCCCCTGGACAGGACGACCGGCTGATGAAAAACTGTTTTTT.

The J gene is TRBJ2-7, the V gene TRBV4-1; D might be TRBD2 (6 bases). Germline lookup yields CDR1 MGHRA and CDR2 YSYEKL. This CDR3 is built from 16 residues. V lost 1 base and J 1 base, leaving 14 bases between the germline ends. In DNA form, the CDR3 reads TGCGCCAGCAGCCAAGCACCGGGAGCGCTTTCCTACGAGCAGTACGTC. This gives the protein CASSQAPGALSYEQYV.